Detailed here is one TCR beta chain. What it recognizes is unknown. The sample is drawn from a study of T cell repertoires in cytomegalovirus infection. The study, taken as a whole, reports: HLA-C-restricted TCR beta clonotypes specific for CMV led the ex vivo response.

Each CDR3 protein is one row after TCRdb ran MiXCR on the reads. The sample consists of more than 650,000 distinct CDR3 sequences, roughly 36% of them appearing once. CDR1 is MGHRA and CDR2 is YSYEKL in the germline V gene. CDR3 size: 15 residues. The germline V and J ends were trimmed by 0 bases and 4 bases, with 12 bases remaining between them. The origin of this receptor is a human donor in good health (CMV status not recorded). Some clones in this sample may be carry-over from other donors' samples. The chain uses TRBV4-1 and TRBJ2-5, with a possible D match to TRBD1 (5 bases). The specimen was PBMCs. DNA of the CDR3: TGCGCCAGCAGCCAAGACAGGGTAGTGCGAGAGACCCAGTACTTC. It translates to CASSQDRVVRETQYF.